This paragraph covers one TCR beta chain sequence. With 3 bases removed from V and 3 bases from J, the gap between germline ends came to 9 bases. Looked up from germline, CDR1 is MNHEY and CDR2 is SMNVEV (reference sequence). The CDR3 loop spans 14 amino acids. Measured with immunoSEQ multiplex PCR; TCRdb has only the in-frame clones, and not every one. The data show 70,000 to 85,000 clones, about 90% seen once. The data were taken from a study of technical replicates of blood from a handful of donors. This TCR derives from a human donor in good health. V gene TRBV27 combines with J gene TRBJ2-1, with TRBD2 as a possible D gene (6 bases). Sequencing was performed on T cells isolated from PBMCs. Written as DNA, the CDR3 is TGTGCCAGCAGTTTGGGGGGTATCTACAATGAGCAGTTCTTC. Translated: CASSLGGIYNEQFF.